These T cell receptor beta chains were read from a single sample in a study of blood T cell repertoires in COVID-19. The table came from immunoSEQ multiplex PCR; TCRdb's copy has only in-frame clones and leaves some out. The sample lists about 68,000 clones, around 85% occurring once. The sample consisted of peripheral blood. The receptors were gathered from a man over 45 with acute or convalescent COVID-19. CDR3s include the opening cysteine and the closing phenylalanine or tryptophan. Each record gives: CDR3 DNA, CDR3 protein, clone size, CDR3 length, D gene, J gene, V gene. A D gene is named only where the DNA matches it firmly. Some rows have no size entry. The others give once, few or many, or a class for an expanded clone.

CDR3nt: TGCGCCAGCAGCTTGTCCGGACAGGGATCTGGCACCTTC
CDR3aa: CASSLSGQGSGTF
abundance: .
len: 13
d_gene: TRBD1
j_gene: TRBJ1-2
v_gene: TRBV5-1

CDR3nt: TGTGCCAGCAGTGAGACAAGGAATAATTCACCCCTCCACTTT
CDR3aa: CASSETRNNSPLHF
abundance: .
len: 14
d_gene: .
j_gene: TRBJ1-6
v_gene: TRBV6-1

CDR3nt: TGTGCCAGCACCCTGGGCCAGGGCTGGAATGAGCAGTTCTTC
CDR3aa: CASTLGQGWNEQFF
abundance: .
len: 14
d_gene: .
j_gene: TRBJ2-1
v_gene: TRBV28

CDR3nt: TGCGCCAGCAGCCAAGTTCGCGAACTCCACGAGCAGTACTTC
CDR3aa: CASSQVRELHEQYF
abundance: .
len: 14
d_gene: .
j_gene: TRBJ2-7
v_gene: TRBV4-1

CDR3nt: TGTGCCAGCAGTTACCGTGGGGCCAATCGGGGGGAGCAGTACTTC
CDR3aa: CASSYRGANRGEQYF
abundance: .
len: 15
d_gene: .
j_gene: TRBJ2-7
v_gene: TRBV6-5

CDR3nt: TGTGCCAGCAGTCCCCAGGGTGAAAAACTGTTTTTT
CDR3aa: CASSPQGEKLFF
abundance: .
len: 12
d_gene: .
j_gene: TRBJ1-4
v_gene: TRBV2

CDR3nt: TGTGCCAGCAGTAAGCCGGGACAGGTTATCCAAGAGACCCAGTACTTC
CDR3aa: CASSKPGQVIQETQYF
abundance: .
len: 16
d_gene: TRBD1
j_gene: TRBJ2-5
v_gene: TRBV27

CDR3nt: TGTGCCACCAGCAAAGGGGCGATTAATGAAAAACTGTTTTTT
CDR3aa: CATSKGAINEKLFF
abundance: .
len: 14
d_gene: .
j_gene: TRBJ1-4
v_gene: TRBV15

CDR3nt: TGTGCCATCAGTGAGTCTAATAAGGAGGGAGGGGAGACCCAGTACTTC
CDR3aa: CAISESNKEGGETQYF
abundance: .
len: 16
d_gene: TRBD2
j_gene: TRBJ2-5
v_gene: TRBV10-3

CDR3nt: TGCAGTGCTAGTCCCGGGGGACCGAGGAACACTGAAGCTTTCTTT
CDR3aa: CSASPGGPRNTEAFF
abundance: few
len: 15
d_gene: .
j_gene: TRBJ1-1
v_gene: TRBV20-1

CDR3nt: TGTGCCAGCAGTTACTGGTCGGGGACTAATGAGCAGTTCTTC
CDR3aa: CASSYWSGTNEQFF
abundance: once
len: 14
d_gene: .
j_gene: TRBJ2-1
v_gene: TRBV5-6

CDR3nt: TGCAGTGCTAGTCCCCCGGGGGTGCGAGGGGATTACAATGAGCAGTTCTTC
CDR3aa: CSASPPGVRGDYNEQFF
abundance: .
len: 17
d_gene: .
j_gene: TRBJ2-1
v_gene: TRBV20-1

CDR3nt: TGTGCCAGCAGCCAAAAACCCAGCTCCTACAATGAGCAGTTCTTC
CDR3aa: CASSQKPSSYNEQFF
abundance: once
len: 15
d_gene: .
j_gene: TRBJ2-1
v_gene: TRBV3-1/TRBV3-2

CDR3nt: TGTGCCAGTAGTATTTCCAGGGACAGCAACTATGGCTACACCTTC
CDR3aa: CASSISRDSNYGYTF
abundance: .
len: 15
d_gene: TRBD1
j_gene: TRBJ1-2
v_gene: TRBV19

CDR3nt: TGTGCCAGCAGCTTCCCTACCAGGGGTCCTCCTAGCACAGATACGCAGTATTTT
CDR3aa: CASSFPTRGPPSTDTQYF
abundance: .
len: 18
d_gene: .
j_gene: TRBJ2-3
v_gene: TRBV7-9

CDR3nt: TGCGCCAGCAGTGATCCAGGGGCCCGGGGCTACACCTTC
CDR3aa: CASSDPGARGYTF
abundance: .
len: 13
d_gene: .
j_gene: TRBJ1-2
v_gene: TRBV10-2

CDR3nt: TGTGCCAGTAGGGACAGGGGTGAAGCTTTCTTT
CDR3aa: CASRDRGEAFF
abundance: .
len: 11
d_gene: TRBD1
j_gene: TRBJ1-1
v_gene: TRBV19

CDR3nt: TGCGCCAGCAGCTTGTTGGGCAGGTCTGGGAACACTGAAGCTTTCTTT
CDR3aa: CASSLLGRSGNTEAFF
abundance: .
len: 16
d_gene: .
j_gene: TRBJ1-1
v_gene: TRBV5-1

CDR3nt: TGCGCCAGCAGCCGCGTGGGACAAACGAACACTGAAGCTTTCTTT
CDR3aa: CASSRVGQTNTEAFF
abundance: .
len: 15
d_gene: .
j_gene: TRBJ1-1
v_gene: TRBV4-1

CDR3nt: TGTGCCAGCAGCACTTGGACAGGGCTCTCTGGAAACACCATATATTTT
CDR3aa: CASSTWTGLSGNTIYF
abundance: .
len: 16
d_gene: TRBD1
j_gene: TRBJ1-3
v_gene: TRBV9

CDR3nt: TGTGCCAGCAGTGAACGAGGACTAGCATTTCATGAGCAGTTCTTC
CDR3aa: CASSERGLAFHEQFF
abundance: .
len: 15
d_gene: TRBD2
j_gene: TRBJ2-1
v_gene: TRBV2

CDR3nt: TGTGCCTGGAGTGTTAACTTTGAAGCTTTCTTT
CDR3aa: CAWSVNFEAFF
abundance: .
len: 11
d_gene: .
j_gene: TRBJ1-1
v_gene: TRBV30

CDR3nt: TGTGCCACCCAGGACCCTAGCGGGGTTCAAAAGACCCAGTACTTC
CDR3aa: CATQDPSGVQKTQYF
abundance: few
len: 15
d_gene: TRBD2
j_gene: TRBJ2-5
v_gene: TRBV10-3

CDR3nt: TGTGCCAGCAGCCAACGGGACAGGGGTTCTTTTGGCTACACCTTC
CDR3aa: CASSQRDRGSFGYTF
abundance: .
len: 15
d_gene: TRBD1
j_gene: TRBJ1-2
v_gene: TRBV3-1/TRBV3-2

CDR3nt: TGTGCCTGGAATCCAAACTATAGCAATCAGCCCCAGCATTTT
CDR3aa: CAWNPNYSNQPQHF
abundance: .
len: 14
d_gene: .
j_gene: TRBJ1-5
v_gene: TRBV30

CDR3nt: TGTGCCAGCAGTCCTCCTAGCCCGAAGACTAGCACAGATACGCAGTATTTT
CDR3aa: CASSPPSPKTSTDTQYF
abundance: .
len: 17
d_gene: .
j_gene: TRBJ2-3
v_gene: TRBV6-6

CDR3nt: TGTGCCAGCAGCCGCCGGACTAGCGGGGGGAGGCCAAATACGCAGTATTTT
CDR3aa: CASSRRTSGGRPNTQYF
abundance: .
len: 17
d_gene: TRBD2
j_gene: TRBJ2-3
v_gene: TRBV7-2

CDR3nt: TGTGCCATCAGTGAGCGGGACAGCCGCACTGAAGCTTTCTTT
CDR3aa: CAISERDSRTEAFF
abundance: .
len: 14
d_gene: TRBD1
j_gene: TRBJ1-1
v_gene: TRBV10-3

CDR3nt: TGTGCCAGCAGTGGTGTAGCGGGGGGAATCGTGGAGACCCAGTACTTC
CDR3aa: CASSGVAGGIVETQYF
abundance: .
len: 16
d_gene: TRBD2
j_gene: TRBJ2-5
v_gene: TRBV6-1

CDR3nt: TGCGCCAGCAGTTCCCGAGAGGGCCCTACACCCCTCCACTTT
CDR3aa: CASSSREGPTPLHF
abundance: .
len: 14
d_gene: .
j_gene: TRBJ1-6
v_gene: TRBV5-1

CDR3nt: TGTGCCAGCAGGACGGACAGGGGGCGGTACAATGAGCAGTTCTTC
CDR3aa: CASRTDRGRYNEQFF
abundance: .
len: 15
d_gene: TRBD1
j_gene: TRBJ2-1
v_gene: TRBV6-5

CDR3nt: TGTGCCAGCAGCTTAACAGGGCGCGCTGAAAAACTGTTTTTT
CDR3aa: CASSLTGRAEKLFF
abundance: .
len: 14
d_gene: .
j_gene: TRBJ1-4
v_gene: TRBV5-5

CDR3nt: TGTGCCAGCAGCCCTAGCGGGGCGAACACCGGGGAGCTGTTTTTT
CDR3aa: CASSPSGANTGELFF
abundance: .
len: 15
d_gene: TRBD2
j_gene: TRBJ2-2
v_gene: TRBV7-8

CDR3nt: TGCGCCAGCAGCCCCAGGGTTGGCGACGAGCAGTACTTC
CDR3aa: CASSPRVGDEQYF
abundance: .
len: 13
d_gene: .
j_gene: TRBJ2-7
v_gene: TRBV5-1

CDR3nt: TGTGCCAGCTGGACAGGGGAAATTTATGGCTACACCTTC
CDR3aa: CASWTGEIYGYTF
abundance: many
len: 13
d_gene: TRBD1
j_gene: TRBJ1-2
v_gene: TRBV2

CDR3nt: TGTGCCAGCAGCCAAGGTCTGGCTAGCGGCACCGGGGAGCTGTTTTTT
CDR3aa: CASSQGLASGTGELFF
abundance: few
len: 16
d_gene: TRBD2
j_gene: TRBJ2-2
v_gene: TRBV4-2

CDR3nt: TGTGCCAGCAGCCAAGACCGCCAGGGGGGACAAGAGACCCAGTACTTC
CDR3aa: CASSQDRQGGQETQYF
abundance: .
len: 16
d_gene: .
j_gene: TRBJ2-5
v_gene: TRBV3-1/TRBV3-2

CDR3nt: TGTGCCAGCAGCCAGGACTTAGGGTTTGAAAACACCATATATTTT
CDR3aa: CASSQDLGFENTIYF
abundance: .
len: 15
d_gene: .
j_gene: TRBJ1-3
v_gene: TRBV4-2

CDR3nt: TGTGCCAGCAGCTTAATGGTAGGGGATCAGCCCCAGCATTTT
CDR3aa: CASSLMVGDQPQHF
abundance: .
len: 14
d_gene: .
j_gene: TRBJ1-5
v_gene: TRBV7-3

CDR3nt: TGTGCCAGCAGCTTCGGGGAAAACTCACCCCTCCACTTT
CDR3aa: CASSFGENSPLHF
abundance: once
len: 13
d_gene: .
j_gene: TRBJ1-6
v_gene: TRBV5-4

CDR3nt: TGCGCCAGCAGCCCCCCGTTAGGGGATGGCACTGAAGCTTTCTTT
CDR3aa: CASSPPLGDGTEAFF
abundance: .
len: 15
d_gene: .
j_gene: TRBJ1-1
v_gene: TRBV5-1